This T cell receptor beta chain originates from a study of cytomegalovirus exposure and HLA in healthy donors. This PCR relied on a set of 60 Vbeta primers and 13 Jbeta primers. Sequenced by immunoSEQ multiplex PCR; TCRdb stores in-frame clones only, minus some. The sample holds 150,000 to 200,000 clones, roughly 72% seen once. The V gene's germline CDR1 is MNHNY and CDR2 SVGAGI (reference sequence). V was pared by 4 bases and J by 1 base, with 13 bases between. CDR3 length equals 15 residues. Sequencing was performed on PBMCs. The gene calls are TRBV6-6 and TRBJ1-1; possibly TRBD1 for D (5 bases). This clonotype was sampled from a woman aged 40 to 50 in good health and CMV-seronegative. The CDR3 sequence is CASSFNRLENTEAFF. The CDR3 DNA reads TGTGCCAGCAGTTTCAACAGGCTAGAGAACACTGAAGCTTTCTTT.